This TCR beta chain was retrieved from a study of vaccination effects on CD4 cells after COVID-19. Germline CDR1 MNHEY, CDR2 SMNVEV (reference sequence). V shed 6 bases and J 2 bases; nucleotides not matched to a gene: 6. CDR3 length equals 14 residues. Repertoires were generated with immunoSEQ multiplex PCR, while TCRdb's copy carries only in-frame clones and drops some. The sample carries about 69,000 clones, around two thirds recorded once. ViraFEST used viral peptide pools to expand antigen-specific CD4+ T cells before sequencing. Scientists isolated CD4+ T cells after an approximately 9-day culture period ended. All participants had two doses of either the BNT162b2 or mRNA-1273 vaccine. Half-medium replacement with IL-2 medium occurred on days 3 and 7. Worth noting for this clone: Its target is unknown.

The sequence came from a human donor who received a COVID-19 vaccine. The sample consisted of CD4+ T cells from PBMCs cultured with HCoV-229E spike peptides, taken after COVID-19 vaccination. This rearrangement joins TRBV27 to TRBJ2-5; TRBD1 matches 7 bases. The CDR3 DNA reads TGTGCCAGCAGACTACAGGGGTATCAAGAGACCCAGTACTTC. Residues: CASRLQGYQETQYF.